Listed below are T cell receptor beta chains from one sample, sequenced in a study of T cells in Graves' hyperthyroidism and ophthalmopathy. One entry per CDR3 protein, called by TCRdb with MiXCR from the multiplex PCR reads. The sample has 300,000 to 450,000 distinct CDR3 sequences, 13% to 15% seen once. The sample was blood. Receptor source: a woman aged 25 to 39 with Graves' ophthalmopathy. The CDR3 runs from the conserved cysteine through the conserved F or W. The order of the fields is V gene, clone size, J gene, D gene, CDR3 protein, CDR3 DNA. A D gene is named only where the DNA matches it firmly. Some rows mark clone size as missing; the rest say once, few, many or name a class of expanded clone.

v_call: TRBV10-1; clone_size: NA; j_call: TRBJ2-3; d_call: NA; cdr3_aa: CASSESPRRTDTQYF; cdr3_nt: TGCGCCAGCAGTGAGTCCCCCCGGAGGACAGATACGCAGTATTTT
v_call: TRBV7-3; clone_size: few; j_call: TRBJ2-5; d_call: TRBD1; cdr3_aa: CASSEQPGQGNQETQYF; cdr3_nt: TGTGCCAGCAGCGAACAGCCGGGACAGGGGAACCAAGAGACCCAGTACTTC
v_call: TRBV28; clone_size: NA; j_call: TRBJ1-1; d_call: NA; cdr3_aa: CASSRRWAGGITEAFF; cdr3_nt: TGTGCCAGCAGCCGTCGGTGGGCGGGGGGGATCACTGAAGCTTTCTTT
v_call: TRBV12-3/TRBV12-4; clone_size: many; j_call: TRBJ2-1; d_call: TRBD1; cdr3_aa: CASSFPTGSSYNEQFF; cdr3_nt: TGTGCCAGCAGTTTCCCGACAGGGAGCTCCTACAATGAGCAGTTCTTC
v_call: TRBV20-1; clone_size: NA; j_call: TRBJ1-6; d_call: NA; cdr3_aa: CSAELGNSPLHF; cdr3_nt: TGCAGTGCTGAGCTCGGGAATTCACCCCTCCACTTT
v_call: TRBV20-1; clone_size: few; j_call: TRBJ2-7; d_call: NA; cdr3_aa: CSARDHTDNHEQYF; cdr3_nt: TGCAGTGCTAGAGACCATACTGACAATCACGAGCAGTACTTC
v_call: TRBV7-9; clone_size: many; j_call: TRBJ1-4; d_call: NA; cdr3_aa: CASRSIKTTNEKLFF; cdr3_nt: TGTGCCAGCAGGTCCATTAAAACAACTAATGAAAAACTGTTTTTT
v_call: TRBV10-3; clone_size: many; j_call: TRBJ2-5; d_call: NA; cdr3_aa: CAISELSDGGTETQYF; cdr3_nt: TGTGCCATCAGTGAGTTGAGCGACGGGGGAACCGAGACCCAGTACTTC
v_call: TRBV5-1; clone_size: many; j_call: TRBJ2-7; d_call: TRBD1; cdr3_aa: CASSSGTGNPYEQYF; cdr3_nt: TGCGCCAGCAGCTCTGGGACAGGCAACCCCTACGAGCAGTACTTC
v_call: TRBV28; clone_size: NA; j_call: TRBJ2-7; d_call: TRBD2; cdr3_aa: CASSFSGNNEQYF; cdr3_nt: TGTGCCAGCAGTTTTAGCGGGAACAACGAGCAGTACTTC
v_call: TRBV20-1; clone_size: many; j_call: TRBJ2-5; d_call: NA; cdr3_aa: CSARIQAHQETQYF; cdr3_nt: TGCAGTGCGCGGATACAGGCCCACCAAGAGACCCAGTACTTC
v_call: TRBV12-3/TRBV12-4; clone_size: NA; j_call: TRBJ2-1; d_call: TRBD2; cdr3_aa: CASSLMDLGGGNPEQFF; cdr3_nt: TGTGCCAGCAGTTTAATGGACCTTGGCGGGGGGAATCCTGAGCAGTTCTTC
v_call: TRBV6-1; clone_size: many; j_call: TRBJ2-2; d_call: NA; cdr3_aa: CASSAQTGELFF; cdr3_nt: TGTGCCAGCAGTGCCCAAACCGGGGAGCTGTTTTTT
v_call: TRBV7-2; clone_size: NA; j_call: TRBJ1-4; d_call: NA; cdr3_aa: CGSSLIGQTNEKLFF; cdr3_nt: TGTGGCAGCAGCTTAATAGGGCAGACGAATGAAAAACTGTTTTTT